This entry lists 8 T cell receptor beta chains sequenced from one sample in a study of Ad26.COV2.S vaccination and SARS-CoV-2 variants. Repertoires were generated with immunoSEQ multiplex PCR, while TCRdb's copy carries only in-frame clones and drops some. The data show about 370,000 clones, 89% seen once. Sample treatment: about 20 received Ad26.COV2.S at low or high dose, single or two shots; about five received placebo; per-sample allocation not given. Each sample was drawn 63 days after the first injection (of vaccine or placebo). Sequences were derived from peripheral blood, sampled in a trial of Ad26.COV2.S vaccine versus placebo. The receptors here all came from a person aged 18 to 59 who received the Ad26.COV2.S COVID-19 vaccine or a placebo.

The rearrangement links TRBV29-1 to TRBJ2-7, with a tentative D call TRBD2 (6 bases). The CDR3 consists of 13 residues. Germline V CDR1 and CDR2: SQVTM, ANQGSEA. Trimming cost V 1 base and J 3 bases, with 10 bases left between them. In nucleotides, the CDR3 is TGCAGCGTTGAAGTTCTGCGGGGCTACGAGCAGTACTTC. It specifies CSVEVLRGYEQYF.

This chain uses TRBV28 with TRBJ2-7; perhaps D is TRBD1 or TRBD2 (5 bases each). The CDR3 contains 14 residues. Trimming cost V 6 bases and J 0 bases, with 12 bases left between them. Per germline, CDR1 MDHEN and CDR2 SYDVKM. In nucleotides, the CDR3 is TGTGCCAGCAGCCTCCGAGGGGTCTCCTACGAGCAGTACTTC. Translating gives CASSLRGVSYEQYF.

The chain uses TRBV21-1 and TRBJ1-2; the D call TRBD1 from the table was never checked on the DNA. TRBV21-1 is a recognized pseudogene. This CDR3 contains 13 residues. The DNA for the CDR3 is TGTGCCAGCAGCGGGCAGGGGAACTATGGCTACACCTTC. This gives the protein CASSGQGNYGYTF.

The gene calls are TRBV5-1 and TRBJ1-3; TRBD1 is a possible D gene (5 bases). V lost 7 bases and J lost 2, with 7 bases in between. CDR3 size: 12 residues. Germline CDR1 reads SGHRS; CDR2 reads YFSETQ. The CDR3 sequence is CASRGAGNTIYF. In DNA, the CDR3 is TGCGCCAGCCGGGGGGCTGGAAACACCATATATTTT. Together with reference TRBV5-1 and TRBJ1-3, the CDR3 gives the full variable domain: KAGVTQTPRYLIKTRGQQVTLSCSPISGHRSVSWYQQTPGQGLQFLFEYFSETQRNKGNFPGRFSGRQFSNSRSEMNVSTLELGDSALYLCASRGAGNTIYFGEGSWLTVV.

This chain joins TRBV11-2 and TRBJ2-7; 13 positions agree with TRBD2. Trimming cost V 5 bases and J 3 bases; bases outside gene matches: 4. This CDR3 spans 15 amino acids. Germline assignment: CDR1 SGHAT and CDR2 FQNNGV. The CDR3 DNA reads TGTGCCAGCAGCACCGGGACTAGCGGGATCTACGAGCAGTACTTC. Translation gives CASSTGTSGIYEQYF.

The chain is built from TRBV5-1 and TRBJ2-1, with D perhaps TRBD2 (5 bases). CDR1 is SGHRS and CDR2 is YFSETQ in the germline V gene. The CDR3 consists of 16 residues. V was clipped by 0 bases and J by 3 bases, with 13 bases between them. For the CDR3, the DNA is TGCGCCAGCAGCTTGGAGGACCGTGCGGGCTACAATGAGCAGTTCTTC. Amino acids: CASSLEDRAGYNEQFF.

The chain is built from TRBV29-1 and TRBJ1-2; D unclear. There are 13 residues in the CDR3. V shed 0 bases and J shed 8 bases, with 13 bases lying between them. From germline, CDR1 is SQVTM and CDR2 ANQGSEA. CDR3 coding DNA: TGCAGCGTTGAAGAACCAGAGTTCTACGGCTACACCTTC. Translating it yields CSVEEPEFYGYTF.

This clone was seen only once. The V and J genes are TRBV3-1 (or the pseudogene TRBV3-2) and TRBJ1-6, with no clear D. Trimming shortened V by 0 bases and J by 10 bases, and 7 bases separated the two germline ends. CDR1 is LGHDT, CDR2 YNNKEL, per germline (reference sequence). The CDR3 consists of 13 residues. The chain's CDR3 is CASSQDRGSPLHF. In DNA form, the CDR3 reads TGTGCCAGCAGCCAAGATCGGGGATCACCCCTCCACTTT.